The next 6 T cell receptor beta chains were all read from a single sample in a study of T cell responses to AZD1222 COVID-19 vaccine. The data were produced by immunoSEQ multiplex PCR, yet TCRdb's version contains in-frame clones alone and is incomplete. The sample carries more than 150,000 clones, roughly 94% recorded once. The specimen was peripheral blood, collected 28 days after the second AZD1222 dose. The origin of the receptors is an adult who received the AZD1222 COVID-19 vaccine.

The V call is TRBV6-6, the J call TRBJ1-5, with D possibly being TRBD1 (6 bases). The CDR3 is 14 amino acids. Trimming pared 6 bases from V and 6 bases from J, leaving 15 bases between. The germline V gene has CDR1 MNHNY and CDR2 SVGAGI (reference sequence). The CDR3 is CASSGDRFGQPQHF. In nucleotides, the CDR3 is TGTGCCAGCAGCGGCGACAGGTTCGGTCAGCCCCAGCATTTT.

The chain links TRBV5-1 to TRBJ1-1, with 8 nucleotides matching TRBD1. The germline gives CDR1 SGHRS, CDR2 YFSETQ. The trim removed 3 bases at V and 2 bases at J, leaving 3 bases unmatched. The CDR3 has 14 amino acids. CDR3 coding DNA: TGCGCCAGCAGCTCGGACAGGGTCAACACTGAAGCTTTCTTT. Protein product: CASSSDRVNTEAFF.

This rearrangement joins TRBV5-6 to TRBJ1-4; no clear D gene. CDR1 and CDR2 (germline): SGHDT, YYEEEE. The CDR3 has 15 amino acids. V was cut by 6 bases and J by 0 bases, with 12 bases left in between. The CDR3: CASNRLDATNEKLFF. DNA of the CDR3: TGTGCCAGCAATAGATTAGATGCAACTAATGAAAAACTGTTTTTT. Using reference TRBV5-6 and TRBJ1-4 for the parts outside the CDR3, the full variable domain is DAGVTQSPTHLIKTRGQQVTLRCSPKSGHDTVSWYQQALGQGPQFIFQYYEEEERQRGNFPDRFSGHQFPNYSSELNVNALLLGDSALYLCASNRLDATNEKLFFGSGTQLSVL.

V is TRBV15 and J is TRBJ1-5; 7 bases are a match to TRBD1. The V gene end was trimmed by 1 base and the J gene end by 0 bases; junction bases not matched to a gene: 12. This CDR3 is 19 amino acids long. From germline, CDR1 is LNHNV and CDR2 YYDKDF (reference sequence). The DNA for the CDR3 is TGTGCCACCAGCAGAGGTCCGGGACAGTCCATTTATAGCAATCAGCCCCAGCATTTT. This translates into CATSRGPGQSIYSNQPQHF.

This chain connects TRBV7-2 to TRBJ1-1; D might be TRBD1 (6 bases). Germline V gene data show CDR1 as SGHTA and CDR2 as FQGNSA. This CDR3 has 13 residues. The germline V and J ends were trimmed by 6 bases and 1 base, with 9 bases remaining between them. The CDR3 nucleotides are TGTGCCAGCAGGAGACAGGAGAACACTGAAGCTTTCTTT. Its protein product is CASRRQENTEAFF.

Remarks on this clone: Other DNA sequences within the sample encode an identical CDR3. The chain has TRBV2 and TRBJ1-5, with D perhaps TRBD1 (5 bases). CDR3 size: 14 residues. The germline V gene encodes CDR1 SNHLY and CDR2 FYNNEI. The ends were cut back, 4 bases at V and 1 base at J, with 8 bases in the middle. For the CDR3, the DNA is TGTGCCAGCAGTGGCCGGGACAGCAATCAGCCCCAGCATTTT. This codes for CASSGRDSNQPQHF.